This entry features one T cell receptor beta chain sequence. What it recognizes is unknown. Sample-barcoded 5' priming and a J-beta primer mix drove a second PCR of about 6 to 12 cycles. MiXCR was run by TCRdb on the 5' RACE reads, yielding one entry per CDR3 protein. There are roughly 720,000 distinct CDR3 sequences in the sample; about 53% occur only once, and roughly 40% lies in the top ten. This sample was included in a study of blood T cells in healthy people across ages. Findings and limits, study-wide: Without sorted subsets, naive and antigen-experienced compartments could not be conclusively compared.

Researchers report isolating at least 6.5 million PBMCs per sample. Germline-derived CDR1 and CDR2 are SSHAT and FNYEAQ (reference sequence). The CDR3 totals 15 residues. Trimming shortened V by 5 bases and J by 0 bases, and 14 bases separated the two germline ends. The sequence derives from a man aged 80 or over in good health. Sequencing was performed on blood. This sequence joins TRBV7-7 and TRBJ2-7; no firm D call. This CDR3 reads CASSRGRSPSYEQYF. The CDR3 region has the DNA TGTGCCAGCAGCCGTGGACGGTCACCCTCCTACGAGCAGTACTTC.